The 10 T cell receptor beta chains listed next were all sequenced from one sample in a study of blood T cell repertoires in COVID-19. Produced via immunoSEQ multiplex PCR; TCRdb's table is partial and in-frame only. The repertoire includes some 150,000 clones, 80% to 85% of them detected once, and about 2.7% sits in the top ten. Specimen: peripheral blood. These receptors were obtained from a human donor with acute or convalescent COVID-19. The donor label of this sample is uncertain.

The chain has TRBV2 and TRBJ1-2; 8 bases agree with TRBD1. V gave up 0 bases and J gave up 4 bases; unmatched junction bases: 1. The germline V gene encodes CDR1 SNHLY and CDR2 FYNNEI. The CDR3 covers 14 residues. CDR3: CASSEATGVYGYTF. The CDR3 DNA reads TGTGCCAGCAGTGAAGCGACAGGGGTCTATGGCTACACCTTC.

The chain links TRBV7-6 to TRBJ2-1; 10 nucleotides agree with TRBD2. The CDR3 loop spans 19 amino acids. In germline, CDR1 is SGHVS, CDR2 FNYEAQ. V was clipped by 3 bases and J by 0 bases; unmatched bases: 11. CDR3 nucleotides: TGTGCCAGCAGCTTCGGGGGGGCTAGCGGGGGAAGCTCCTACAATGAGCAGTTCTTC. Its protein is CASSFGGASGGSSYNEQFF. The complete variable domain, with remaining parts taken from reference TRBV7-6 and TRBJ2-1, reads GAGVSQSPRYKVTKRGQDVALRCDPISGHVSLYWYRQALGQGPEFLTYFNYEAQQDKSGLPNDRFSAERPEGSISTLTIQRTEQRDSAMYRCASSFGGASGGSSYNEQFFGPGTRLTVL.

J is TRBJ2-5 and V is TRBV11-3, with 10 bases identical to TRBD2. V shed 1 base, J shed 1 base, and the junction held 3 bases outside the gene matches. The CDR3 is made up of 16 amino acids. The germline V gene encodes CDR1 SGHNT and CDR2 YENEEA. DNA for the CDR3: TGTGCCAGCAGCTTAGGAGCGGGGGGGCTCCAAGAGACCCAGTACTTC. Its protein product is CASSLGAGGLQETQYF.

This chain links TRBV3-1 (or the pseudogene TRBV3-2) with TRBJ1-2, with D perhaps TRBD1 (5 bases). The CDR3 is 13 residues long. CDR1 and CDR2 (germline): LGHDT, YNNKEL (reference sequence). V lost 1 base, J lost 8 bases, and 11 bases lay in between. As DNA, the CDR3 is TGTGCCAGCAGCCAAGCCACGGAGGGGGGCTACACCTTC. Its protein product is CASSQATEGGYTF.

This clone is a singleton in its sample. V is TRBV29-1 and J is TRBJ2-2; no clear D gene. The germline V gene encodes CDR1 SQVTM and CDR2 ANQGSEA. V was trimmed by 5 bases and J by 3 bases, leaving 10 bases between them. There are 13 residues in the CDR3. The CDR3 sequence: CSVSSGYTGELFF. The CDR3 DNA reads TGCAGCGTTTCATCGGGTTACACCGGGGAGCTGTTTTTT.

V usage is TRBV6-1 and J usage is TRBJ2-2, with D possibly being TRBD2 (8 bases). The CDR3 is 20 amino acids. Per the germline V gene, CDR1 is MNHNS and CDR2 is SASEGT. The ends were cut back, 2 bases at V and 5 bases at J, with 27 bases in the middle. CDR3 in DNA: TGTGCCAGCAGTGAACCCCGGACAGGTCTCGGGGGGGGGCGAACCGGGGAGCTGTTTTTT. This gives the protein CASSEPRTGLGGGRTGELFF.

The CDR3 loop reads CASSPFPGTGNTIYF. The CDR3 region has the DNA TGTGCCAGCAGCCCCTTTCCCGGGACTGGAAACACCATATATTTT. The V gene is TRBV7-9, the J gene TRBJ1-3; no reliable D call. The germline V gene has CDR1 SEHNR and CDR2 FQNEAQ (reference sequence). CDR3 size: 15 residues. V lost 5 bases and J 2 bases, leaving 13 bases between the germline ends.

This clone was observed once. The chain has TRBV21-1 and TRBJ2-1; TRBD2 was called by the table and not checked on the DNA. TRBV21-1 is given as a pseudogene. CDR3 length: 11 amino acids. In DNA form, the CDR3 reads TGTGCCAGCAGCCACCGGGGTGAGCAGTTCTTC. Protein: CASSHRGEQFF.

This chain joins TRBV28 and TRBJ2-7; 8 nucleotides align to TRBD1. Germline lookup yields CDR1 MDHEN and CDR2 SYDVKM. V was pared by 9 bases and J by 0 bases, with 4 bases of the junction left unmatched. The CDR3 consists of 13 residues. CDR3 residues: CASSRGRSYEQYF. The CDR3 region has the DNA TGTGCCAGTTCCAGGGGGCGCTCCTACGAGCAGTACTTC.

The chain is built from TRBV5-6 and TRBJ2-1, with 14 bases fitting TRBD2. This CDR3 is 15 amino acids long. V shed 4 bases and J 15 bases; nucleotides not matched to a gene: 12. Per the germline V gene, CDR1 is SGHDT and CDR2 is YYEEEE. DNA of the CDR3: TGTGCCAGCAGCCTTGAGACTAGCGGGGGGGCCGCCTCGTTCTTC. It specifies CASSLETSGGAASFF. The whole variable domain, remainder taken from reference TRBV5-6 and TRBJ2-1, is DAGVTQSPTHLIKTRGQQVTLRCSPKSGHDTVSWYQQALGQGPQFIFQYYEEEERQRGNFPDRFSGHQFPNYSSELNVNALLLGDSALYLCASSLETSGGAASFFGPGTRLTVL.